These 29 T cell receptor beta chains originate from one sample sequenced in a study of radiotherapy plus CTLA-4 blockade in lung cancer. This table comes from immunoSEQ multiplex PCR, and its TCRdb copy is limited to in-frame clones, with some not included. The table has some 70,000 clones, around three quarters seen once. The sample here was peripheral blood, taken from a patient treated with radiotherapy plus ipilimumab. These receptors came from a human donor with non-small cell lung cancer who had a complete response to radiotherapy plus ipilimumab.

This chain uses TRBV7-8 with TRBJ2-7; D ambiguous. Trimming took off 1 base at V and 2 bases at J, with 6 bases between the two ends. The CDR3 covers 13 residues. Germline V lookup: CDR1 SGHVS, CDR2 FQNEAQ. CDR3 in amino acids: CASSLDSTYEQYV. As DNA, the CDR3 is TGTGCCAGCAGCTTAGATTCCACCTACGAGCAGTACGTC.

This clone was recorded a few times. Written as DNA, the CDR3 is TGTGCCAGCAGCCCGCCGCTTCGGGTAGCCAGCGATCAGCCCCAGCATTTT. This sequence encodes CASSPPLRVASDQPQHF. The chain employs TRBV7-8 and TRBJ1-5, with D uncertain. CDR1 and CDR2 from the germline V gene are SGHVS and FQNEAQ. The CDR3 totals 17 residues. V shed 5 bases and J shed 5 bases, with 22 bases lying between them.

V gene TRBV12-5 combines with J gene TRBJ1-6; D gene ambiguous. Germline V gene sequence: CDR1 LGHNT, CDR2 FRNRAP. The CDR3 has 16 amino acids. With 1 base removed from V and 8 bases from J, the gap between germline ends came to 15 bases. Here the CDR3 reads CASGLGSLTRDSPLHF. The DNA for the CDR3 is TGTGCTAGTGGTTTGGGCAGCTTAACTCGTGATTCACCCCTCCACTTT.

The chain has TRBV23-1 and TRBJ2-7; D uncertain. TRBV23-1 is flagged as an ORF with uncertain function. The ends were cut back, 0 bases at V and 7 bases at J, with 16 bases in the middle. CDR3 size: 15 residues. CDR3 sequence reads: CASSQSCPLYVEQYV. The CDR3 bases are TGCGCCAGCAGTCAATCGTGTCCCCTCTACGTAGAGCAGTACGTC.

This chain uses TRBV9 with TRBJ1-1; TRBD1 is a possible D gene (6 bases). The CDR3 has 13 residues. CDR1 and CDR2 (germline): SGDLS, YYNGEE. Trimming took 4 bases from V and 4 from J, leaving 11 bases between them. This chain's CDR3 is CASSPGQTTEAFF. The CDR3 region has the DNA TGTGCCAGCAGCCCTGGACAGACCACTGAAGCTTTCTTT. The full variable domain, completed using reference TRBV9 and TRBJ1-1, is DSGVTQTPKHLITATGQRVTLRCSPRSGDLSVYWYQQSLDQGLQFLIQYYNGEERAKGNILERFSAQQFPDLHSELNLSSLELGDSALYFCASSPGQTTEAFFGQGTRLTVV.

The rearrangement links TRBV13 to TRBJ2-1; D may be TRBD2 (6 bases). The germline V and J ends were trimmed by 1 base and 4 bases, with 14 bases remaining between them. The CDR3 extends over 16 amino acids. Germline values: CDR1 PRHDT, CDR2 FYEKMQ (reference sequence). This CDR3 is CASSLAVGGDYNEQFF. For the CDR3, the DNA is TGTGCCAGCAGCTTAGCGGTGGGGGGAGATTACAATGAGCAGTTCTTC.

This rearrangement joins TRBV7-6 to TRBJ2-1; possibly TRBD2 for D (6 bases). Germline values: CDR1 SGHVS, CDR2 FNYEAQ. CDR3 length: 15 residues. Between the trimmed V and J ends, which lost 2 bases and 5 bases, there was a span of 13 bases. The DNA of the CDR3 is TGTGCCAGCAGCTTAATGGCGGGATGGAACAATGAGCAGTTCTTC. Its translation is CASSLMAGWNNEQFF.

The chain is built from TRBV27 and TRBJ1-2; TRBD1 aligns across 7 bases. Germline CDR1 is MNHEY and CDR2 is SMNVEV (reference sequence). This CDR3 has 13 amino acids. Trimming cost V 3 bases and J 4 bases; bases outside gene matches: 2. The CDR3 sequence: CASSLYRGYGYTF. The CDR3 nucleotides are TGTGCCAGCAGTTTGTACAGGGGCTATGGCTACACCTTC.

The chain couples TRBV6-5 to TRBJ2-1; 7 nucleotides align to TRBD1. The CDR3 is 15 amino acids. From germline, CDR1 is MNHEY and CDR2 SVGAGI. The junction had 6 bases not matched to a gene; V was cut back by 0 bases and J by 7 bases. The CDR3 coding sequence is TGTGCCAGCAGTTACTCGAGGGGGCTTAGAAATGAGCAGTTCTTC. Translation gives CASSYSRGLRNEQFF.

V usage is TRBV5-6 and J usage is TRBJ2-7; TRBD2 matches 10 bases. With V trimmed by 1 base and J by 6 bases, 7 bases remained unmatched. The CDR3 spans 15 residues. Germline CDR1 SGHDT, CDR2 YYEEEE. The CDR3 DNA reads TGTGCCAGCAGCTTGTTAGGTCTAGCGGGGGCCGAGCAGTACGTC. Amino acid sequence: CASSLLGLAGAEQYV.

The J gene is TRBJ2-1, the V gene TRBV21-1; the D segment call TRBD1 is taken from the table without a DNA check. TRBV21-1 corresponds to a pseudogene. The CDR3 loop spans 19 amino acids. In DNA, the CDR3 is TGTGCCAGCAGCAAAGGAGGTGCCAGGGGCCTATACTCCTACAATGAGCAGTTCTTC. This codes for CASSKGGARGLYSYNEQFF.

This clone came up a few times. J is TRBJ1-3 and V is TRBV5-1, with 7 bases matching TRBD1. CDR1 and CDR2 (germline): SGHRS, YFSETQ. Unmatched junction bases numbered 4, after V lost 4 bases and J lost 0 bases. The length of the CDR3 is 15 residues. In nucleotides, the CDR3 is TGCGCCAGCAGCCTTGGGACAGCCTCTGGAAACACCATATATTTT. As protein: CASSLGTASGNTIYF.

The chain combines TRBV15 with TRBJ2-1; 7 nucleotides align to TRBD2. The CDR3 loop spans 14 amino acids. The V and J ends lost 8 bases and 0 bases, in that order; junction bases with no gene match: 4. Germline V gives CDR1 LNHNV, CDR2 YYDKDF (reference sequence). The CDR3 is CATSERGSYNEQFF. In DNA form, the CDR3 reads TGTGCCACCTCTGAGCGGGGCTCCTACAATGAGCAGTTCTTC.

The CDR3 region is CASSSTGGYGYTF. In DNA, the CDR3 is TGTGCCAGCTCTTCAACAGGGGGCTATGGCTACACCTTC. The chain combines TRBV2 with TRBJ1-2; 8 bases fit TRBD1. V trimming: 8 bases; J trimming: 4 bases; junction bases outside the gene matches: 6. The CDR3 is made up of 13 amino acids. Per germline, CDR1 SNHLY and CDR2 FYNNEI.

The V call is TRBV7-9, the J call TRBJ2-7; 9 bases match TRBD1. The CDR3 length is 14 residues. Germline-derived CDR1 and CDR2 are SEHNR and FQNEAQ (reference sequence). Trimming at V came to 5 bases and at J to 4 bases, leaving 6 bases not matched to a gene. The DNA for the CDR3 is TGTGCCAGCAGCCGGGGACAGGGAGATTACGAGCAGTACGTC. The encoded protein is CASSRGQGDYEQYV.

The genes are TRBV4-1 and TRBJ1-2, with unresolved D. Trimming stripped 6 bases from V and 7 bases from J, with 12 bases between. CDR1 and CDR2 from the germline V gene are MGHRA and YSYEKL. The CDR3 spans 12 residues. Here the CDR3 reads CASSGNRRGYTF. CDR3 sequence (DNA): TGCGCCAGCAGTGGGAATCGACGTGGCTACACCTTC.

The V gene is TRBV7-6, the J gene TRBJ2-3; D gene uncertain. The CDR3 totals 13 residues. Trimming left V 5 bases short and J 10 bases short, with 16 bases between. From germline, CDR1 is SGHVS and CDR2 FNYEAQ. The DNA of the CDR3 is TGTGCCAGCAGCCCGGCCCAGAAGTTGGCGCAGTATTTT. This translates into CASSPAQKLAQYF.

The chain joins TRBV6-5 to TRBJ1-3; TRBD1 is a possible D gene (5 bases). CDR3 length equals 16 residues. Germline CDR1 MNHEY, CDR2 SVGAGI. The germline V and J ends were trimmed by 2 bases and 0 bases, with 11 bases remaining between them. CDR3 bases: TGTGCCAGCAGTTACGGGCGCGACAGCTCTGGAAACACCATATATTTT. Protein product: CASSYGRDSSGNTIYF.

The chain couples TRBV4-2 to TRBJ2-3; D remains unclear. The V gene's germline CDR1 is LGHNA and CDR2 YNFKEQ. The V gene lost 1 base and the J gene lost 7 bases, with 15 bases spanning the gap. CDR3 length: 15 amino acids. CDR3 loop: CASSQGENSRNTQYF. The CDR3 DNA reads TGTGCCAGCAGCCAAGGAGAGAACAGCAGAAATACGCAGTATTTT.

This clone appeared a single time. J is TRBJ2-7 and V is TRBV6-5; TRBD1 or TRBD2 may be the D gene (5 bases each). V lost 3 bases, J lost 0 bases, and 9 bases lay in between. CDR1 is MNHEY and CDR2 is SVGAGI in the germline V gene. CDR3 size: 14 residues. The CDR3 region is CASSYGGGSYEQYF. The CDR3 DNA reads TGTGCCAGCAGTTATGGGGGTGGCTCCTACGAGCAGTACTTC.

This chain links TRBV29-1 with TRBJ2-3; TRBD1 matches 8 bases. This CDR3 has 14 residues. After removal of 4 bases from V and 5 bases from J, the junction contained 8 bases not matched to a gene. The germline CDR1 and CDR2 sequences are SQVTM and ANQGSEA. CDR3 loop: CSVVQGAYRDTQYF. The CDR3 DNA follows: TGCAGCGTTGTTCAGGGGGCGTATAGAGATACGCAGTATTTT.

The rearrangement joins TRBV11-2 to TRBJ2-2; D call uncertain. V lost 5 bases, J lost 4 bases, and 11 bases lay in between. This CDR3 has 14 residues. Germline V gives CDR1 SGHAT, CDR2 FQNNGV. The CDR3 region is CASSQTVTTGELFF. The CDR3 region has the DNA TGTGCCAGCAGCCAAACAGTCACCACCGGGGAGCTGTTTTTT.

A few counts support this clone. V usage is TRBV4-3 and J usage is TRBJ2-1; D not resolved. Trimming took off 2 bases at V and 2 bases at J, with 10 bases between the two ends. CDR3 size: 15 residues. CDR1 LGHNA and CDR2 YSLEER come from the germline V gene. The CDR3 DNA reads TGCGCCAGCAGCCAACATCTCGACACCTACAATGAGCAGTTCTTC. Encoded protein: CASSQHLDTYNEQFF.

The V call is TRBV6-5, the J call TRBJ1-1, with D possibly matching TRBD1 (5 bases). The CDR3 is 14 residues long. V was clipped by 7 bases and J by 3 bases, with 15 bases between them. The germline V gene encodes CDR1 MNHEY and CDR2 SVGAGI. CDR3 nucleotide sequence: TGTGCCAGCACCAAATGGGGGGGGGACACTGAAGCTTTCTTT. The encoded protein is CASTKWGGDTEAFF.

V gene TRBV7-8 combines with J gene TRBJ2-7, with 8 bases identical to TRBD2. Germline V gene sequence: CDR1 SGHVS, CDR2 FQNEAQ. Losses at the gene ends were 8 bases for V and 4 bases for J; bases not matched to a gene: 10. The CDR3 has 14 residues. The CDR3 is CASGPGERGYEQYV. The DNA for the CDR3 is TGTGCCAGCGGGCCTGGGGAGCGGGGGTACGAGCAGTACGTC.

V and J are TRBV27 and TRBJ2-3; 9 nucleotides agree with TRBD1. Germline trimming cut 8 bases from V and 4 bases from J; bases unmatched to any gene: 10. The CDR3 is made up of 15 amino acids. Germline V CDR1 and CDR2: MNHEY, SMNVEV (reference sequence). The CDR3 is CASAYRGRLADTQYF. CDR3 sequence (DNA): TGTGCCAGCGCGTACAGGGGGCGCTTGGCAGATACGCAGTATTTT.

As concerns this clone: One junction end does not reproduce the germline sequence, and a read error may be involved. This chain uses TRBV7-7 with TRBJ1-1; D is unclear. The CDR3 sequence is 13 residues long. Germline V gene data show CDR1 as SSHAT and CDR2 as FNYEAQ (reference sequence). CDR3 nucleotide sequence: TGTGCTAGCAGCTTAGCGATCGGGACTGAAGCTTTCTTT. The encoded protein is CASSLAIGTEAFF.

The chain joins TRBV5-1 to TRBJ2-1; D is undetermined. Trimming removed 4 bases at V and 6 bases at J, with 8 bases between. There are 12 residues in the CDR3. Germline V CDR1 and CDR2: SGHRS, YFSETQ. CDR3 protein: CASSLQFNEQFF. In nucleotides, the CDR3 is TGCGCCAGCAGCCTTCAGTTCAATGAGCAGTTCTTC. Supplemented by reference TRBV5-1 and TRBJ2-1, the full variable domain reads KAGVTQTPRYLIKTRGQQVTLSCSPISGHRSVSWYQQTPGQGLQFLFEYFSETQRNKGNFPGRFSGRQFSNSRSEMNVSTLELGDSALYLCASSLQFNEQFFGPGTRLTVL.

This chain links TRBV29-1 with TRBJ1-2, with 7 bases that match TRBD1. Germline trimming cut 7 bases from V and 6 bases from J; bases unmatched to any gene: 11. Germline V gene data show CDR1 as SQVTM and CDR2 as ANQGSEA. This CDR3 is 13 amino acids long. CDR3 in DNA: TGCAGCGCCACAACTTCGCAGGGGGATGGCTACACCTTC. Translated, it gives CSATTSQGDGYTF.